This TCR beta chain was identified in a study of shared clonotypes between healthy human individuals. The study's findings and limits: Despite large depth, sorted-subset datasets appeared incompletely sequenced.

To note about this clone: What it recognizes is unknown.

Authors' methods: Filtering differed since immunoSEQ provided only junctions, with no quality scores. Some clones are missing from TCRdb's copy, which holds only in-frame ones; the method was immunoSEQ multiplex PCR. D and trimming come from the DNA, and the V and J calls and clone size come from that table. In the table there are under 600,000 clones, around 97% of which are singletons. Donors were healthy HIV-negative adults without recent acute infections or vaccinations. The study separated CD4+ cells into CD45RA+ naive and CD45RA-negative memory subsets. The V and J ends lost 5 bases and 3 bases respectively, with 8 bases between them. The CDR3 extends over 12 amino acids. Germline CDR1 and CDR2: SEHNR and FQNEAQ (reference sequence).

This TCR came from a woman aged 30 to 39 in good health. The chain combines TRBV7-9 with TRBJ2-7; D not certain. What was sequenced was naive CD4+ T cells sorted from blood. Subset: CD45RA+ positively selected. The CDR3 is CASSPLDYEQYF. CDR3 coding DNA: TGTGCCAGCAGCCCCCTGGACTACGAGCAGTACTTC.